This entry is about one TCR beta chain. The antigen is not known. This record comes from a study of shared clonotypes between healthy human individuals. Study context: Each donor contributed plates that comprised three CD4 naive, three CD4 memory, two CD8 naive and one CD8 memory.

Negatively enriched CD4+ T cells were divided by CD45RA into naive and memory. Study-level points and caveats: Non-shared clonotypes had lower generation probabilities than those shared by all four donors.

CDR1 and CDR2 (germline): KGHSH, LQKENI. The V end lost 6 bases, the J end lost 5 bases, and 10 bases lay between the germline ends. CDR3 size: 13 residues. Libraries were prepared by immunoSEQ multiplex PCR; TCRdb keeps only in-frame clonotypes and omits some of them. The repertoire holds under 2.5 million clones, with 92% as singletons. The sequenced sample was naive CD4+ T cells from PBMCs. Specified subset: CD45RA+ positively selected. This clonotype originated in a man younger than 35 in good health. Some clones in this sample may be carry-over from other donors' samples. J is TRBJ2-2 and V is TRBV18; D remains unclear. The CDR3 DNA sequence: TGTGCCAGCTCCCCAACTTCGACCGGGGAGCTGTTTTTT. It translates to CASSPTSTGELFF.